Listed below are T cell receptor beta chains from one sample, sequenced in a study of T cell responses to AZD1222 COVID-19 vaccine. Sequencing was performed with immunoSEQ multiplex PCR; in TCRdb, only in-frame clones are kept and a portion is missing. The top ten clones hold around 7.1% of a sample with some 130,000 clones, just under 95% of them seen once. The sample was peripheral blood, taken 28 days after the second AZD1222 dose. These receptors all come from an adult who received the AZD1222 COVID-19 vaccine. Both conserved end residues are part of each CDR3. The D gene is left open where the match is weak. A clone size is listed for some rows: how often the clone was seen (once, few, many), or a class if it is expanded.

size: NA; V: TRBV7-8; J: TRBJ1-1; D: TRBD1; DNA: TGTGCCAGCAGCTTGGGACAGGCTCCCAGGAACACTGAAGCTTTCTTT; CDR3: CASSLGQAPRNTEAFF
size: NA; V: TRBV4-1; J: TRBJ2-1; D: NA; DNA: TGCGCCAGCAGCCAAGAGGGGCGGACCTACAATGAGCAGTTCTTC; CDR3: CASSQEGRTYNEQFF
size: NA; V: TRBV18; J: TRBJ2-1; D: NA; DNA: TGTGCCAGCTCACCACTAGACAGGAGTATCAATGAGCAGTTCTTC; CDR3: CASSPLDRSINEQFF
size: NA; V: TRBV21-1; J: TRBJ1-5; D: NA; DNA: TGTGCCAGCAGCAAGAACGGCAGGGGACAGCCCCAGCATTTT; CDR3: CASSKNGRGQPQHF
size: NA; V: TRBV12-3/TRBV12-4; J: TRBJ1-1; D: NA; DNA: TGTGCCAGCACGTTCGGGGGGCTGACTGAAGCTTTCTTT; CDR3: CASTFGGLTEAFF
size: NA; V: TRBV19; J: TRBJ1-1; D: NA; DNA: TGTGCCAGTAGTATAGCCGGCAGTAACACTGAAGCTTTCTTT; CDR3: CASSIAGSNTEAFF
size: NA; V: TRBV5-1; J: TRBJ1-1; D: NA; DNA: TGCGCCAGCAGCGTCTGGGAAGAGAACACTGAAGCTTTCTTT; CDR3: CASSVWEENTEAFF
size: NA; V: TRBV6-2/TRBV6-3; J: TRBJ1-6; D: TRBD1; DNA: TGTGCCAGCAGTATCGGGACAGGAGAGAGCTCCTATAATTCACCCCTCCACTTT; CDR3: CASSIGTGESSYNSPLHF
size: NA; V: TRBV5-1; J: TRBJ1-6; D: NA; DNA: TGCGCCAGCAGCGCGGCCTATGGGGATTCACCCCTCCACTTT; CDR3: CASSAAYGDSPLHF
size: once; V: TRBV6-5; J: TRBJ1-5; D: TRBD1; DNA: TGTGCCAGCAGGACAGGGAATCAGCCCCAGCATTTT; CDR3: CASRTGNQPQHF
size: NA; V: TRBV30; J: TRBJ2-2; D: NA; DNA: TGTGCCTGGAGTGTACAGGGATACACCGGGGAGCTGTTTTTT; CDR3: CAWSVQGYTGELFF
size: NA; V: TRBV11-1; J: TRBJ1-2; D: NA; DNA: TGTGCCAGCAGCCGGGACCCCTATGGCTACACCTTC; CDR3: CASSRDPYGYTF
size: NA; V: TRBV7-2; J: TRBJ1-2; D: NA; DNA: TGTGCCAGCAGCTTAGCTCCAGAAATGTCGTTTGGCTACACCTTC; CDR3: CASSLAPEMSFGYTF
size: NA; V: TRBV10-3; J: TRBJ2-2; D: NA; DNA: TGTGCCATCAGTGAGTCTCACGGGGTAAACACCGGGGAGCTGTTTTTT; CDR3: CAISESHGVNTGELFF
size: NA; V: TRBV7-9; J: TRBJ2-1; D: NA; DNA: TGTGCCAGCAGCTTTTTCCGGGATGAGCAGTTCTTC; CDR3: CASSFFRDEQFF
size: once; V: TRBV3-1/TRBV3-2; J: TRBJ1-2; D: NA; DNA: TGTGCCAGCAGCCGCCTGGATAGGGGCGGGCGCCCCTGGAGCTATGGCTACACCTTC; CDR3: CASSRLDRGGRPWSYGYTF
size: NA; V: TRBV21-1; J: TRBJ2-5; D: NA; DNA: TGTGCCAGCAGCAAAGGGACCCTGTCGGTTATGTCCCAGTACTTC; CDR3: CASSKGTLSVMSQYF
size: NA; V: TRBV28; J: TRBJ1-4; D: NA; DNA: TGTGCCAGCAGTTTCGGCGGGGGCGCATATGAAAAACTGTTTTTT; CDR3: CASSFGGGAYEKLFF
size: NA; V: TRBV6-4; J: TRBJ1-1; D: TRBD1; DNA: TGTGCCAGCAGAGAACAGCAGGGGGCTGAAGCTTTCTTT; CDR3: CASREQQGAEAFF
size: NA; V: TRBV21-1; J: TRBJ2-7; D: NA; DNA: TGTGCCAGCAGCCCCCCCAAAGACCTCAACTCCTACGAGCAGTACTTC; CDR3: CASSPPKDLNSYEQYF
size: NA; V: TRBV1; J: TRBJ2-1; D: NA; DNA: TGCACCAGCAGCCAAGAGAGGGGCCGAGACAAGCTTAGGAGCTCCTACAATGAGCAGTTCTTC; CDR3: CTSSQERGRDKLRSSYNEQFF
size: once; V: TRBV4-3; J: TRBJ1-2; D: NA; DNA: TGCGCCAGCAGCCAAGATCGCGGTTACGGCTACACCTTC; CDR3: CASSQDRGYGYTF
size: NA; V: TRBV6-5; J: TRBJ1-2; D: NA; DNA: TGTGCCAGCAGAGCCCTAGGCTACACCTTC; CDR3: CASRALGYTF
size: NA; V: TRBV6-6; J: TRBJ2-2; D: NA; DNA: TGTGCCAGCAGTTCCAGGGGCCCGAACACCGGGGAGCTGTTTTTT; CDR3: CASSSRGPNTGELFF
size: NA; V: TRBV27; J: TRBJ1-5; D: NA; DNA: TGTGCCAGCAGTTTAGGGGGGGGTTTTCAGCCCCAGCATTTT; CDR3: CASSLGGGFQPQHF
size: NA; V: TRBV6-6; J: TRBJ1-3; D: NA; DNA: TGTGCCAGCAGTCTGGAAAACACCATATATTTT; CDR3: CASSLENTIYF
size: NA; V: TRBV5-1; J: TRBJ2-7; D: NA; DNA: TGCGCCAGCAGCTGGGGGTGGAACTACGAGCAGTACTTC; CDR3: CASSWGWNYEQYF
size: NA; V: TRBV5-8; J: TRBJ2-6; D: TRBD2; DNA: TGTGCCAGCAGCTCTGGGACTAGCTCTGGGGCCAACGTCCTGACTTTC; CDR3: CASSSGTSSGANVLTF
size: NA; V: TRBV28; J: TRBJ2-2; D: TRBD1; DNA: TGTGCCAGCAGTCCAACAGGGGGCAAGGGGACCGGGGAGCTGTTTTTT; CDR3: CASSPTGGKGTGELFF
size: NA; V: TRBV5-1; J: TRBJ1-1; D: TRBD1; DNA: TGCGCCAGCAAAATTAGGACAGGGGTGAACACTGAAGCTTTCTTT; CDR3: CASKIRTGVNTEAFF
size: NA; V: TRBV5-4; J: TRBJ1-2; D: NA; DNA: TGTGCCAGCAGCCTTCGCGGATCCCTTAACTATGGCTACACCTTC; CDR3: CASSLRGSLNYGYTF
size: few; V: TRBV7-9; J: TRBJ1-6; D: NA; DNA: TGTGCCAGCAGTATCGAGGGGTCTGGTTCACCCCTCCACTTT; CDR3: CASSIEGSGSPLHF
size: NA; V: TRBV2; J: TRBJ1-5; D: NA; DNA: TGTGCCAGCAGTGAAGCGCTTCGCAGGATCAATCAGCCCCAGCATTTT; CDR3: CASSEALRRINQPQHF
size: NA; V: TRBV6-5; J: TRBJ1-1; D: NA; DNA: TGTGCCAGCTGGTGGGAGACAGATCCGTCTGAAGCTTTCTTT; CDR3: CASWWETDPSEAFF
size: NA; V: TRBV4-3; J: TRBJ2-1; D: TRBD2; DNA: TGCGCCAGCAGCCAAGATTTACTAGCGGGGCGTTACAATGAGCAGTTCTTC; CDR3: CASSQDLLAGRYNEQFF
size: NA; V: TRBV28; J: TRBJ2-2; D: NA; DNA: TGTGCCAGCAGGGTCGGCGGGGAGCTGTTTTTT; CDR3: CASRVGGELFF
size: NA; V: TRBV19; J: TRBJ1-1; D: TRBD1; DNA: TGTGCCAGTAGGGCAACAGGGACAGCCAACACTGAAGCTTTCTTT; CDR3: CASRATGTANTEAFF
size: NA; V: TRBV7-9; J: TRBJ2-7; D: NA; DNA: TGTGCCAGCAGCGGGCGGGACAGCTGGCCCACCTACGAGCAGTACTTC; CDR3: CASSGRDSWPTYEQYF
size: NA; V: TRBV7-2; J: TRBJ2-7; D: NA; DNA: TGTGCCAGCAGCCTCCCGGGGACCTACGAGCAGTACTTC; CDR3: CASSLPGTYEQYF
size: NA; V: TRBV6-2/TRBV6-3; J: TRBJ1-5; D: NA; DNA: TGTGCCAGCAGCACCGTGGCAGGGGATATAAGTTGGTATAGCAATCAGCCCCAGCATTTT; CDR3: CASSTVAGDISWYSNQPQHF
size: NA; V: TRBV28; J: TRBJ1-4; D: TRBD1; DNA: TGTGCCTCCCGGCGGGGACAGGGGATTGAAAAACTGTTTTTT; CDR3: CASRRGQGIEKLFF
size: few; V: TRBV7-2; J: TRBJ2-1; D: NA; DNA: TGTGCCAGCAGCTTAGGGCCCTACAATGAGCAGTTCTTC; CDR3: CASSLGPYNEQFF